One and the same sample provided the 30 T cell receptor beta chains below, sequenced in a study of blood T cell repertoires in COVID-19. Produced via immunoSEQ multiplex PCR; TCRdb's table is partial and in-frame only. The profile covers 150,000 to 200,000 clones, with under 95% appearing a single time and more than 2% taken by the ten largest. The sequenced sample consisted of peripheral blood. The receptor set was obtained from a man between 18 and 35 years old with acute or convalescent COVID-19.

The chain recombines TRBV12-5 with TRBJ1-1, with D possibly being TRBD1 (6 bases). The germline V and J ends were trimmed by 0 bases and 4 bases, with 12 bases remaining between them. The CDR3 totals 15 residues. The germline V gene encodes CDR1 LGHNT and CDR2 FRNRAP. In DNA, the CDR3 is TGTGCTAGTGGTTTGGTAGCACAGGGAGCCACTGAAGCTTTCTTT. Translated, it gives CASGLVAQGATEAFF.

The chain employs TRBV25-1 and TRBJ1-6; the D gene is possibly TRBD1 (6 bases). Germline values: CDR1 MGHDK, CDR2 SYGVNS. The CDR3 totals 14 residues. The V end lost 4 bases, the J end lost 7 bases, and 11 bases lay between the germline ends. The CDR3: CASSGGTRNSPLHF. CDR3 bases: TGTGCCAGCAGTGGAGGGACACGGAATTCACCCCTCCACTTT. Filled out from reference TRBV25-1 and TRBJ1-6, the complete variable domain reads EADIYQTPRYLVIGTGKKITLECSQTMGHDKMYWYQQDPGMELHLIHYSYGVNSTEKGDLSSESTVSRIRTEHFPLTLESARPSHTSQYLCASSGGTRNSPLHFGNGTRLTVT.

V is TRBV4-1 and J is TRBJ1-4; tentatively, D is TRBD1 (5 bases). CDR3 length equals 15 residues. The V gene lost 2 bases and the J gene lost 5 bases, with 12 bases spanning the gap. Germline CDR1 reads MGHRA; CDR2 reads YSYEKL. The CDR3 DNA reads TGCGCCAGCAGCCAATCCGGGACTGGGAATGAAAAACTGTTTTTT. It codes for CASSQSGTGNEKLFF.

This clone appeared a few times. The gene calls are TRBV3-1 (or the pseudogene TRBV3-2) and TRBJ2-1; 8 nucleotides agree with TRBD2. Trimming at V came to 1 base and at J to 1 base, leaving 6 bases not matched to a gene. There are 17 residues in the CDR3. Germline CDR1 LGHDT, CDR2 YNNKEL (reference sequence). The CDR3 loop is CASSQVSGVGSYNEQFF. CDR3 sequence (DNA): TGTGCCAGCAGCCAAGTTAGCGGGGTAGGGTCCTACAATGAGCAGTTCTTC.

In DNA form, the CDR3 reads TGTGCCAGCTCACCACCGAGAGGGCGGTGGGACATTCAGTACTTC. It codes for CASSPPRGRWDIQYF. The chain links TRBV18 to TRBJ2-4, with TRBD2 as a possible D gene (5 bases). Looked up from germline, CDR1 is KGHSH and CDR2 is LQKENI. The V and J ends lost 0 bases and 8 bases respectively, with 14 bases between them. The CDR3 spans 15 residues. Looking up the rest from reference TRBV18 and TRBJ2-4 gives the full variable domain: NAGVMQNPRHLVRRRGQEARLRCSPMKGHSHVYWYRQLPEEGLKFMVYLQKENIIDESGMPKERFSAEFPKEGPSILRIQQVVRGDSAAYFCASSPPRGRWDIQYFGAGTRLSVL.

V usage is TRBV28 and J usage is TRBJ1-5, with D possibly being TRBD1 (5 bases). Looked up from germline, CDR1 is MDHEN and CDR2 is SYDVKM. With 2 bases removed from V and 2 bases from J, the gap between germline ends came to 7 bases. There are 14 residues in the CDR3. CDR3 DNA: TGTGCCAGCAGTTTAGTACAGGGCAATCAGCCCCAGCATTTT. It is translated as CASSLVQGNQPQHF.

The rearrangement uses TRBV6-6 and TRBJ2-1, with 8 positions matching TRBD1. The CDR3 contains 16 residues. The germline CDR1 and CDR2 sequences are MNHNY and SVGAGI (reference sequence). The V segment lost 8 bases and the J segment 6 bases; nucleotides outside the gene matches: 15. CDR3 nucleotides: TGTGCCAGCGGCACAGGGGGGTTGGCAGGGGGCAATGAGCAGTTCTTC. Residues: CASGTGGLAGGNEQFF.

The V call is TRBV13, the J call TRBJ2-2, with D maybe TRBD2 (5 bases). This CDR3 region has 15 residues. Trimming removed 5 bases at V and 2 bases at J, with 12 bases between. The germline CDR1 and CDR2 sequences are PRHDT and FYEKMQ (reference sequence). The CDR3 here is CASSRGIFNTGELFF. CDR3 nucleotide sequence: TGTGCCAGCAGCCGAGGGATCTTCAACACCGGGGAGCTGTTTTTT.

The V and J genes are TRBV6-6 and TRBJ1-1; 9 nucleotides line up with TRBD1. This CDR3 region has 16 residues. Germline assignment: CDR1 MNHNY and CDR2 SVGAGI (reference sequence). Germline trimming cut 8 bases from V and 3 bases from J; bases unmatched to any gene: 13. The CDR3 coding sequence is TGTGCCAGCGGGAGGGGGGACAGGGCATGGGACACTGAAGCTTTCTTT. Residues: CASGRGDRAWDTEAFF.

The rearrangement uses TRBV27 and TRBJ1-2, with 7 bases that match TRBD1. CDR1 MNHEY and CDR2 SMNVEV come from the germline V gene (reference sequence). This CDR3 has 16 residues. V trimming: 2 bases; J trimming: 8 bases; junction bases outside the gene matches: 14. The CDR3 DNA reads as TGTGCCAGCAGTTTAAAACCAGGTGGAGGGGGCGGCGGCTACACCTTC. Protein: CASSLKPGGGGGGYTF.

The CDR3 region has the DNA TGCGCCAGCAGCTTAGAAGGAAGGGGTGACTACGAGCAGTACTTC. It yields the protein CASSLEGRGDYEQYF. The chain is built from TRBV5-1 and TRBJ2-7; tentatively, D is TRBD1 (5 bases). Trimming left V 2 bases short and J 3 bases short, with 15 bases between. Germline V CDR1 and CDR2: SGHRS, YFSETQ. The CDR3 covers 15 residues.

The rearrangement joins TRBV2 to TRBJ1-4, with TRBD1 identical over 7 bases. Germline CDR1 SNHLY, CDR2 FYNNEI. Unmatched junction bases numbered 3, after V lost 6 bases and J lost 5 bases. The CDR3 covers 13 residues. The CDR3 reads CASRMGQNEKLFF. For the CDR3, the DNA is TGTGCCAGCAGGATGGGACAGAATGAAAAACTGTTTTTT.

This clone was recorded only once. The chain couples TRBV18 to TRBJ1-1; the D gene is possibly TRBD1 (5 bases). Germline CDR1 is KGHSH and CDR2 is LQKENI. Trimming pared 1 base from V and 0 bases from J, leaving 9 bases between. The CDR3 totals 15 residues. CDR3 loop: CASSPQGFLNTEAFF. CDR3 DNA sequence: TGTGCCAGCTCACCACAGGGGTTTCTGAACACTGAAGCTTTCTTT.

The J gene is TRBJ1-5, the V gene TRBV12-5; 9 nucleotides line up with TRBD1. V shed 1 base and J 5 bases; nucleotides not matched to a gene: 6. CDR1 and CDR2 (germline): LGHNT, FRNRAP. The CDR3 has 16 residues. The CDR3 sequence is CASGLDPDRGHQPQHF. The CDR3 nucleotides are TGTGCTAGTGGTTTGGACCCGGACAGGGGTCATCAGCCCCAGCATTTT.

In this sample, this clone turned up once. V and J are TRBV3-1 (or the pseudogene TRBV3-2) and TRBJ1-1, with D possibly matching TRBD1 (6 bases). This CDR3 is built from 13 residues. CDR1 and CDR2 from the germline V gene are LGHDT and YNNKEL (reference sequence). The V end was cut by 1 base, the J end by 7 bases, with 10 bases between. The CDR3 sequence: CASSQGRGGEAFF. For the CDR3, the DNA is TGTGCCAGCAGCCAAGGGAGGGGGGGTGAAGCTTTCTTT.

The chain uses TRBV15 and TRBJ2-7; TRBD1 aligns across 11 bases. With 8 bases clipped from V and 1 base from J, the junction kept 7 bases outside the gene matches. The CDR3 is 15 amino acids. Germline-derived CDR1 and CDR2 are LNHNV and YYDKDF (reference sequence). Written as DNA, the CDR3 is TGTGCCACCGCGAAGGACAGGGGGCTGTCCTACGAGCAGTACTTC. This encodes CATAKDRGLSYEQYF.

This clone was seen once. The chain uses TRBV4-2 and TRBJ1-4, with D possibly TRBD1 on 5 matching bases. Trimming removed 1 base from V and 8 bases from J, with 17 bases in between. Germline V gene lookup returns CDR1 LGHNA and CDR2 YNFKEQ. The CDR3 length is 16 residues. The CDR3 sequence is CASSQVGGGGGEKLFF. The CDR3, as DNA: TGTGCCAGCAGCCAAGTCGGTGGCGGGGGAGGGGAAAAACTGTTTTTT.

V gene TRBV5-4 combines with J gene TRBJ2-2; possible D gene TRBD1, 5 bases. V gave up 4 bases and J gave up 4 bases, with 11 bases separating them. Germline values: CDR1 SGHNT, CDR2 YYREEE (reference sequence). This CDR3 contains 14 residues. The CDR3 is CASSPDSITGELFF. The CDR3 nucleotides are TGTGCCAGCAGCCCAGACAGCATCACCGGGGAGCTGTTTTTT.

In nucleotides, the CDR3 is TGTGCCAGCAGCCCTCGGGAGGGTTACAATGAGCAGTTCTTC. This encodes CASSPREGYNEQFF. The chain carries TRBV11-3 and TRBJ2-1, with TRBD2 identical over 8 bases. V trimming: 5 bases; J trimming: 4 bases; junction bases outside the gene matches: 4. The CDR3 has 14 amino acids. Per germline, CDR1 SGHNT and CDR2 YENEEA.

The V and J genes are TRBV3-1 (or the pseudogene TRBV3-2) and TRBJ2-2; TRBD1 aligns across 11 bases. The CDR3 contains 16 residues. The V gene's germline CDR1 is LGHDT and CDR2 YNNKEL (reference sequence). With 1 base clipped from V and 7 bases from J, the junction kept 5 bases outside the gene matches. The CDR3 nucleotides are TGTGCCAGCAGCCAAGTGGGACAGGGGGTACTCGGGGAGCTGTTTTTT. Encoded protein: CASSQVGQGVLGELFF.

This chain links TRBV30 with TRBJ1-1; a possible D gene is TRBD1 (6 bases). CDR1 and CDR2 (germline): GTSNPN, SVGIG (reference sequence). The V and J ends lost 2 bases and 1 base respectively, with 11 bases between them. This CDR3 is built from 14 residues. The chain's CDR3 is CAWSSPDRNTEAFF. In DNA form, the CDR3 reads TGTGCCTGGAGTTCCCCGGACAGGAACACTGAAGCTTTCTTT.

The chain employs TRBV7-9 and TRBJ2-2; tentative D call: TRBD2 (5 bases). V was clipped by 0 bases and J by 0 bases, with 11 bases between them. CDR3 length: 17 residues. From germline, CDR1 is SEHNR and CDR2 FQNEAQ (reference sequence). CDR3 residues: CASSLALASPNTGELFF. The CDR3 DNA sequence: TGTGCCAGCAGCTTAGCGCTAGCTTCGCCGAACACCGGGGAGCTGTTTTTT.

The chain employs TRBV11-2 and TRBJ2-3; a possible D gene is TRBD2 (5 bases). The V and J ends lost 3 bases and 6 bases respectively, with 7 bases between them. This CDR3 is 12 amino acids long. Germline lookup yields CDR1 SGHAT and CDR2 FQNNGV. CDR3 loop: CASSFQRDTQYF. The CDR3 DNA reads TGTGCCAGCAGCTTTCAGCGGGATACGCAGTATTTT.

The chain has TRBV6-4 and TRBJ1-1, with D maybe TRBD1 (5 bases). This CDR3 comprises 13 residues. The V gene lost 4 bases and the J gene lost 8 bases, with 14 bases spanning the gap. Germline V gene sequence: CDR1 MRHNA, CDR2 SNTAGT. The CDR3 loop reads CASSGLVGGEAFF. In DNA, the CDR3 is TGTGCCAGCAGTGGACTCGTGGGGGGAGAAGCTTTCTTT.

Only one count was recorded for this clone. The chain uses TRBV18 and TRBJ1-2; TRBD1 aligns across 8 bases. The CDR3 is made up of 14 amino acids. V shed 3 bases and J 6 bases; nucleotides not matched to a gene: 6. Per germline, CDR1 KGHSH and CDR2 LQKENI. Written as DNA, the CDR3 is TGTGCCAGCTCACCTTCGACAGGGGCGGATGGCTACACCTTC. As protein: CASSPSTGADGYTF.

This clone was observed a single time. The gene calls are TRBV3-1 (or the pseudogene TRBV3-2) and TRBJ2-1, with D tentatively TRBD2 (5 bases). Trimming left V 0 bases short and J 7 bases short, with 10 bases between. The germline gives CDR1 LGHDT, CDR2 YNNKEL (reference sequence). CDR3 length: 14 residues. This CDR3 is CASSQDVRGNEQFF. The DNA for the CDR3 is TGTGCCAGCAGCCAAGATGTGCGCGGGAATGAGCAGTTCTTC.

The table lists this clone with a count of one. The genes are TRBV27 and TRBJ2-7; a weak D match, TRBD2 (6 bases). V gave up 5 bases and J gave up 3 bases, with 14 bases separating them. Per germline, CDR1 MNHEY and CDR2 SMNVEV (reference sequence). CDR3 length equals 14 residues. The DNA for the CDR3 is TGTGCCAGCAGTATTCGGGAGTCCTTCTACGAGCAGTACTTC. Translating it yields CASSIRESFYEQYF.

This CDR3 reads CATSDLSGAKLNRPNEQFF. CDR3 sequence (DNA): TGTGCCACCAGTGATTTGAGCGGGGCGAAACTTAATCGTCCCAATGAGCAGTTCTTC. V usage is TRBV24-1 and J usage is TRBJ2-1, with 7 bases lining up with TRBD2. The CDR3 runs to 19 residues. V shed 0 bases and J 6 bases; nucleotides not matched to a gene: 16. Germline V gives CDR1 KGHDR, CDR2 SFDVKD.

The chain has TRBV9 and TRBJ1-6; 7 nucleotides align to TRBD1. Germline V CDR1 and CDR2: SGDLS, YYNGEE. Trimming at V came to 0 bases and at J to 0 bases, leaving 0 bases not matched to a gene. This CDR3 has 16 residues. The CDR3 coding sequence is TGTGCCAGCAGCGTAGGACAGGGCTCCTATAATTCACCCCTCCACTTT. Its translation: CASSVGQGSYNSPLHF.

The genes are TRBV30 and TRBJ2-3; D is possibly TRBD1 (6 bases). Between the trimmed V and J ends, which lost 4 bases and 0 bases, there was a span of 11 bases. Germline assignment: CDR1 GTSNPN and CDR2 SVGIG (reference sequence). This CDR3 contains 14 residues. This CDR3 reads CAWTPGVSTDTQYF. CDR3 bases: TGTGCCTGGACCCCAGGGGTCAGCACAGATACGCAGTATTTT.